This TCR beta chain was recovered during a study of CD8+CD57+ T cells in acquired aplastic anemia. This CDR3 spans 14 amino acids. Trimming cost V 4 bases and J 3 bases, with 12 bases left between them. Per the germline V gene, CDR1 is KGHDR and CDR2 is SFDVKD. According to the study, genomic DNA was the template for TCR beta VDJ and CDR3 profiling. Each CDR3 protein is one row after TCRdb ran MiXCR on the reads. The sample has 250,000 to 350,000 distinct CDR3 sequences; 55% to 60% are singletons. This TCR derives from a human donor with severe aplastic anemia or a healthy control (not recorded which). J is TRBJ2-7 and V is TRBV24-1; the D is unclear. The specimen sequenced was sorted CD4+, CD8+, or CD8+CD57+ T cells (not recorded which) from PBMCs. CDR3 in amino acids: CATSDHDKYYEQYF. The CDR3 DNA sequence: TGTGCCACCAGTGACCACGACAAGTACTACGAGCAGTACTTC.